The rows below give T cell receptor beta chains drawn from one sample of a study of cytomegalovirus exposure and HLA in healthy donors. Measured with immunoSEQ multiplex PCR; TCRdb has only the in-frame clones, and not every one. The sample yields 150,000 to 200,000 clones, approximately 79% seen once. The sequencing sample was made of PBMCs. The receptors come from a woman in her 50s in good health and CMV-seropositive. CDR3s include the opening cysteine and the closing phenylalanine or tryptophan. The D gene is left open where the match is weak. Clone sizes are given selectively: once, few, many, or a class where the clone is expanded.

d_gene	abundance	v_gene	j_gene	CDR3nt	CDR3aa
.	.	TRBV9	TRBJ2-5	TGTGCCAGCAGCGTAGATAGCTACCAAGAGACCCAGTACTTC	CASSVDSYQETQYF
TRBD1	.	TRBV15	TRBJ2-7	TGTGCCACCAGCCAGGACAGGGTGACCTACGAGCAGTACTTC	CATSQDRVTYEQYF
TRBD1	few	TRBV19	TRBJ1-4	TGTGCCAGTAGTCTGGGACAGGGGGCAGGTCTGTTTTTT	CASSLGQGAGLFF
TRBD1	.	TRBV7-2	TRBJ1-5	TGTGCCAGCAGCTATACAGGGGCCGGTCAGCCCCAGCATTTT	CASSYTGAGQPQHF
TRBD1	.	TRBV6-6	TRBJ1-2	TGTGCCAGCAGTCCGACAGGGAAAGGGAATCGGGGCTACACCTTC	CASSPTGKGNRGYTF
TRBD1	.	TRBV29-1	TRBJ2-6	TGCAGCGTTGTACTCCAGGGGGATGGGGCCAACGTCCTGACTTTC	CSVVLQGDGANVLTF
TRBD1	.	TRBV2	TRBJ2-5	TGTGCCAGCAGAGAACCCGGGACAGGGGCCCAGTACTTC	CASREPGTGAQYF
.	.	TRBV2	TRBJ2-3	TGTGCCAGCAGTGAAAGAGTAACCACAGATACGCAGTATTTT	CASSERVTTDTQYF
TRBD1	few	TRBV19	TRBJ1-1	TGTGCCAGTAGTATCAACCGGGACAGTGAAGCTTTCTTT	CASSINRDSEAFF
.	.	TRBV9	TRBJ1-5	TGTGCCAGCAGCGTAGATTCGGATCAGCCCCAGCATTTT	CASSVDSDQPQHF